The 24 T cell receptor beta chains reported below all come from one sample, sequenced in a study of T-cell reconstitution after alpha-beta-depleted transplantation in children. Unique molecular identifiers were incorporated during preparation of the TCRbeta library. TCRdb processed the PCR reads anew with MiXCR; each CDR3 protein has one entry. The sample contains some 200,000 distinct CDR3 sequences, about 8.4% of which appear only once. Specimen: PBMCs, mostly from graft donor cells, collected 360 days after TCRalphabeta/CD19-depleted stem cell transplant. These TCRs come from a male patient aged 2 to 10 who had a stem cell transplant for acute myeloid leukemia, so the T cells may come from the graft donor.

This rearrangement joins TRBV5-6 to TRBJ2-1, with a possible D match to TRBD1 (5 bases). CDR1 is SGHDT and CDR2 is YYEEEE in the germline V gene. Trimming pared 0 bases from V and 4 bases from J, leaving 11 bases between. The CDR3 is 15 amino acids. CDR3 in DNA: TGTGCCAGCAGCTTGGACAGGAACCTGTACAATGAGCAGTTCTTC. Protein sequence: CASSLDRNLYNEQFF.

The chain combines TRBV5-1 with TRBJ2-7; tentatively, D is TRBD2 (7 bases). Germline loops: CDR1 SGHRS, CDR2 YFSETQ. The CDR3 runs 13 residues. Trimming removed 3 bases from V and 7 bases from J, with 14 bases in between. CDR3: CASSSGRGAEQYF. In nucleotides, the CDR3 is TGCGCCAGCAGCTCGGGCCGGGGGGCAGAGCAGTACTTC. Using reference TRBV5-1 and TRBJ2-7 for the parts outside the CDR3, the full variable domain is KAGVTQTPRYLIKTRGQQVTLSCSPISGHRSVSWYQQTPGQGLQFLFEYFSETQRNKGNFPGRFSGRQFSNSRSEMNVSTLELGDSALYLCASSSGRGAEQYFGPGTRLTVT.

This sequence joins TRBV12-3 or TRBV12-4 and TRBJ2-7, with TRBD2 matching 11 bases. This CDR3 is built from 15 residues. Losses at the gene ends were 6 bases for V and 3 bases for J; bases not matched to a gene: 7. The CDR3 DNA is TGTGCCAGCAGCCCGGGACTAGCGGATTTCTACGAGCAGTACTTC. This encodes CASSPGLADFYEQYF.

This chain joins TRBV5-1 and TRBJ2-3; 8 bases are a match to TRBD1. Germline V gives CDR1 SGHRS, CDR2 YFSETQ. J lost 5 bases, V lost 4 bases, and 18 bases had no gene match. The CDR3 length is 18 residues. CDR3 nucleotides: TGCGCCAGCAGCCCCCGGGGCGGGACAGGCCGCGGGGAAGATACGCAGTATTTT. Its translation is CASSPRGGTGRGEDTQYF.

The table lists this clonotype with many counts. The chain couples TRBV5-1 to TRBJ2-3; 13 bases align to TRBD2. J was trimmed by 3 bases and V by 3 bases; bases with no gene match: 4. Germline V gene lookup returns CDR1 SGHRS and CDR2 YFSETQ. The CDR3 runs 16 residues. CDR3 coding DNA: TGCGCCAGCAGCTGGGAGGGACTAGCGGGGACAGATACGCAGTATTTT. Encoded protein: CASSWEGLAGTDTQYF. Combining the CDR3 with reference TRBV5-1 and TRBJ2-3 gives the whole variable domain KAGVTQTPRYLIKTRGQQVTLSCSPISGHRSVSWYQQTPGQGLQFLFEYFSETQRNKGNFPGRFSGRQFSNSRSEMNVSTLELGDSALYLCASSWEGLAGTDTQYFGPGTRLTVL.

This clonotype was recorded at least ten times. CDR3 sequence reads: CSILLETQYF. CDR3 in DNA: TGCAGCATCTTGCTGGAGACCCAGTACTTC. This chain uses TRBV29-1 with TRBJ2-5, with no clear D. V lost 8 bases, J lost 5 bases, and 9 bases lay in between. The CDR3 spans 10 residues. CDR1 is SQVTM, CDR2 ANQGSEA, per germline.

The chain employs TRBV5-6 and TRBJ2-5, with 8 bases identical to TRBD2. Trimming at V came to 0 bases and at J to 10 bases, leaving 8 bases not matched to a gene. Per germline, CDR1 SGHDT and CDR2 YYEEEE. CDR3 length equals 14 residues. The CDR3 DNA reads as TGTGCCAGCAGCTTGGACCCCAGCGGGAGTCTCCAGTACTTC. Translation: CASSLDPSGSLQYF.

This clonotype was seen repeatedly, ten times or more. The CDR3 bases are TGTGCCAGCAGTTTAAAGGGCCTAAAGCCGGACTACGAGCAGTACTTC. Encoded protein: CASSLKGLKPDYEQYF. The chain joins TRBV12-3 or TRBV12-4 to TRBJ2-7; D gene unclear. This CDR3 has 16 amino acids. Trimming took 2 bases from V and 3 from J, leaving 17 bases between them.

This clonotype was detected only a few times. The chain recombines TRBV20-1 with TRBJ1-6, with 9 positions matching TRBD1. This CDR3 has 14 residues. The V gene end was trimmed by 5 bases and the J gene end by 6 bases; junction bases not matched to a gene: 5. Germline-derived CDR1 and CDR2 are DFQATT and SNEGSKA (reference sequence). In DNA form, the CDR3 reads TGCAGTGCTGGAACAGGGGGCGGTAATTCACCCCTCCACTTT. Translated: CSAGTGGGNSPLHF.

Many counts were recorded for this clonotype. The chain couples TRBV5-1 to TRBJ2-3; D tentatively reads TRBD1 or TRBD2 (6 bases each). The CDR3 spans 12 residues. Germline V gene sequence: CDR1 SGHRS, CDR2 YFSETQ. Trimming shortened V by 2 bases and J by 9 bases, and 10 bases separated the two germline ends. CDR3: CASSLLGGTQYF. DNA of the CDR3: TGCGCCAGCAGCTTACTAGGGGGGACGCAGTATTTT.

The V and J genes are TRBV20-1 and TRBJ2-1; 8 nucleotides match TRBD2. The germline V gene encodes CDR1 DFQATT and CDR2 SNEGSKA (reference sequence). The CDR3 is made up of 16 amino acids. Trimming took 2 bases from V and 2 from J; bases not matched to a gene: 8. The CDR3 here is CSARRRTGGAYNEQFF. CDR3 DNA sequence: TGCAGTGCTAGACGTCGTACGGGAGGGGCCTACAATGAGCAGTTCTTC.

This clonotype was observed many times. The gene calls are TRBV5-1 and TRBJ2-4; 7 nucleotides agree with TRBD2. The CDR3 sequence is 16 residues long. CDR1 SGHRS and CDR2 YFSETQ come from the germline V gene. The V and J ends lost 0 bases and 10 bases, in that order; junction bases with no gene match: 13. CDR3 amino acids: CASSLARLAPKGIQYF. In DNA, the CDR3 is TGCGCCAGCAGCTTGGCCCGACTAGCCCCGAAAGGTATTCAGTACTTC.

The chain recombines TRBV3-1 with TRBJ1-1, with D possibly matching TRBD1 (5 bases). CDR1 LGHDT and CDR2 YNNKEL come from the germline V gene (reference sequence). The CDR3 has 14 residues. V was shortened by 6 bases and J by 4 bases, with 15 bases between the two germline ends. The CDR3, as DNA: TGTGCCAGCAGGCAATCAGGGTGGACCACTGAAGCTTTCTTT. Translated, it gives CASRQSGWTTEAFF.

The table lists this clonotype with a few counts. The chain couples TRBV3-1 to TRBJ1-4; D unclear. CDR1 and CDR2 from the germline V gene are LGHDT and YNNKEL (reference sequence). CDR3 length: 17 residues. V was shortened by 5 bases and J by 0 bases, with 16 bases between the two germline ends. CDR3 loop: CASSYVLTVTTNEKLFF. As DNA, the CDR3 is TGTGCCAGCAGCTACGTCTTGACTGTGACAACTAATGAAAAACTGTTTTTT.

The gene calls are TRBV4-3 and TRBJ2-2; D is unclear. The CDR3 totals 18 residues. Trimming shortened V by 0 bases and J by 0 bases, and 14 bases separated the two germline ends. Germline V gives CDR1 LGHNA, CDR2 YSLEER. This CDR3 reads CASSQDPATASNTGELFF. CDR3 DNA sequence: TGCGCCAGCAGCCAAGATCCGGCCACAGCCTCGAACACCGGGGAGCTGTTTTTT.

The chain recombines TRBV29-1 with TRBJ2-7, with TRBD1 matching 12 bases. Germline V gene data show CDR1 as SQVTM and CDR2 as ANQGSEA. V lost 4 bases, J lost 6 bases, and 7 bases stayed unmatched. The CDR3 has 14 residues. DNA of the CDR3: TGCAGCGTTGCCCGGGACAGGGGGCTCTCCGAGCAGTACTTC. As protein: CSVARDRGLSEQYF.

This clonotype has more than one count but fewer than ten. V and J are TRBV5-1 and TRBJ2-2; a possible D gene is TRBD1 (5 bases). The V gene lost 2 bases and the J gene lost 0 bases, with 11 bases spanning the gap. Germline assignment: CDR1 SGHRS and CDR2 YFSETQ. The length of the CDR3 is 16 residues. Here the CDR3 reads CASSFLSGSNTGELFF. DNA for the CDR3: TGCGCCAGCAGCTTTCTATCAGGGTCGAACACCGGGGAGCTGTTTTTT.

This clonotype was seen at least ten times. The chain recombines TRBV12-3 or TRBV12-4 with TRBJ2-3; TRBD1 might be the D (5 bases). The CDR3 totals 14 residues. Trimming shortened V by 2 bases and J by 0 bases, and 6 bases separated the two germline ends. CDR3 sequence reads: CASSLKGSTDTQYF. CDR3 DNA sequence: TGTGCCAGCAGTTTAAAGGGGAGCACAGATACGCAGTATTTT.

This clonotype was seen a few times. CDR3 region: CASSRSRGGQYEQYF. The CDR3 bases are TGCGCCAGCAGCCGGTCCCGGGGGGGGCAATACGAGCAGTACTTC. V and J are TRBV4-1 and TRBJ2-7; 8 bases are a match to TRBD2. J gave up 4 bases and V 4 bases, and 9 bases lay outside the gene matches. Germline assignment: CDR1 MGHRA and CDR2 YSYEKL. There are 15 residues in the CDR3.

The chain couples TRBV7-9 to TRBJ2-5, with 7 bases aligning to TRBD1. CDR1 and CDR2 from the germline V gene are SEHNR and FQNEAQ (reference sequence). Trimming cost V 5 bases and J 2 bases; bases outside gene matches: 8. The CDR3 length is 15 residues. CDR3 sequence (DNA): TGTGCCAGCAGCGGCTCCGGGACAGCGCAAGAGACCCAGTACTTC. This translates into CASSGSGTAQETQYF.

This clonotype was recorded a few times. This sequence joins TRBV12-3 or TRBV12-4 and TRBJ2-7; 12 bases are shared with TRBD2. The CDR3 consists of 15 residues. V was clipped by 3 bases and J by 7 bases; unmatched bases: 7. The CDR3: CASSLASGRVEEQYF. In DNA form, the CDR3 reads TGTGCCAGCAGTTTGGCTAGCGGGAGGGTAGAGGAGCAGTACTTC.

As concerns this clonotype: At one boundary the junction diverges from the germline segment, which might be a read error. The chain employs TRBV7-9 and TRBJ1-2; TRBD1 might be the D (5 bases). In germline, CDR1 is SEHNR, CDR2 FQNEAQ (reference sequence). This CDR3 spans 13 amino acids. The CDR3 loop is CASTLGVNYGYTF. In DNA, the CDR3 is TGTGCCAGCACCTTAGGGGTTAACTATGGCTACACCTTC.

This clonotype appeared many times. V is TRBV12-3 or TRBV12-4 and J is TRBJ2-5; D is perhaps TRBD2 (6 bases). V was pared by 3 bases and J by 2 bases, with 13 bases between. The CDR3 has 15 amino acids. The CDR3 is CASSFEGRRQETQYF. The CDR3 bases are TGTGCCAGCAGTTTCGAGGGGAGGAGACAAGAGACCCAGTACTTC.

V gene TRBV20-1 combines with J gene TRBJ2-3; unclear D gene. This CDR3 is built from 12 residues. V was cut by 6 bases and J by 2 bases, with 9 bases left in between. Germline-derived CDR1 and CDR2 are DFQATT and SNEGSKA (reference sequence). CDR3 in amino acids: CSARTDTDTQYF. The CDR3 DNA follows: TGCAGTGCCCGGACGGACACAGATACGCAGTATTTT.